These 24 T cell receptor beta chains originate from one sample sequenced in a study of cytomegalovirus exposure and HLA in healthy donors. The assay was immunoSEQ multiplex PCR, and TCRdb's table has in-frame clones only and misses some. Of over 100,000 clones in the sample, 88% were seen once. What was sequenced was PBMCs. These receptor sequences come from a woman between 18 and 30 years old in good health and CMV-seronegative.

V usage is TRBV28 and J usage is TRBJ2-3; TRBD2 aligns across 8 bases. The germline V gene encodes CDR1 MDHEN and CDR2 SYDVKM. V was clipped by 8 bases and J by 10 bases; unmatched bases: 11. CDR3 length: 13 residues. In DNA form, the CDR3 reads TGTGCCAGCCGCCAAGCGGGGGCGAGGGCGCAGTATTTT. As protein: CASRQAGARAQYF. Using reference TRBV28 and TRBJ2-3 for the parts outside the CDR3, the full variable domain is DVKVTQSSRYLVKRTGEKVFLECVQDMDHENMFWYRQDPGLGLRLIYFSYDVKMKEKGDIPEGYSVSREKKERFSLILESASTNQTSMYLCASRQAGARAQYFGPGTRLTVL.

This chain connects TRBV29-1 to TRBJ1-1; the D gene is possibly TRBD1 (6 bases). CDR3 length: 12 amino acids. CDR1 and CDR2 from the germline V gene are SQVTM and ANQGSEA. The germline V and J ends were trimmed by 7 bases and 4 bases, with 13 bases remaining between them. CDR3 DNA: TGCAGCGCTTATCTAGGGGGCACTGAAGCTTTCTTT. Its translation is CSAYLGGTEAFF. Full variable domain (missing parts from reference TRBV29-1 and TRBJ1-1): SAVISQKPSRDICQRGTSLTIQCQVDSQVTMMFWYRQQPGQSLTLIATANQGSEATYESGFVIDKFPISRPNLTFSTLTVSNMSPEDSSIYLCSAYLGGTEAFFGQGTRLTVV.

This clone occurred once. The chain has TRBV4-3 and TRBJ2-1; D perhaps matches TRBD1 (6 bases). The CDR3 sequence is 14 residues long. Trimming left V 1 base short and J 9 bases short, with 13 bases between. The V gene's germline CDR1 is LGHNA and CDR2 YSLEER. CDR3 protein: CASSQVGLGGEQFF. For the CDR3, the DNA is TGCGCCAGCAGCCAAGTTGGCCTAGGGGGTGAGCAGTTCTTC.

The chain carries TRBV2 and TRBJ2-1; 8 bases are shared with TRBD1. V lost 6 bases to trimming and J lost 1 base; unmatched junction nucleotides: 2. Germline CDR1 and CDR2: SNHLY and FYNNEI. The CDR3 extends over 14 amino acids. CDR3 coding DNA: TGTGCCAGCAGAAGACAGGGGTCCTACAATGAGCAGTTCTTC. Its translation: CASRRQGSYNEQFF.

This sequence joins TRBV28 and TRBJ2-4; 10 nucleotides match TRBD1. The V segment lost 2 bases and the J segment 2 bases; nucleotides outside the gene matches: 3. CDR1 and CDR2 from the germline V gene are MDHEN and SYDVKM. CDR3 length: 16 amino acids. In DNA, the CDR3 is TGTGCCAGCAGTTTAGCGGACAGGGGGTCCAAAAACATTCAGTACTTC. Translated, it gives CASSLADRGSKNIQYF.

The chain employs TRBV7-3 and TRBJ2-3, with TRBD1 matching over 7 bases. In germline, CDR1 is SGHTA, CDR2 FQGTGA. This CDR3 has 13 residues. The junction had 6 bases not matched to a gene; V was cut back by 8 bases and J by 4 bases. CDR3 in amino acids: CASQTGPADTQYF. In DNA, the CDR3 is TGTGCCAGCCAGACAGGGCCGGCAGATACGCAGTATTTT.

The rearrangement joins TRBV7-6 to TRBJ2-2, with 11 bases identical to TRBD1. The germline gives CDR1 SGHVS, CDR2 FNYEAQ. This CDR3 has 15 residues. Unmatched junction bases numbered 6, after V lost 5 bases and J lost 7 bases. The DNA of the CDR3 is TGTGCCAGCAGCCAGGACAGGGGGCAGGGCGGGGAGCTGTTTTTT. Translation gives CASSQDRGQGGELFF.

The CDR3 DNA is TGTGCCAGCAGCGCCCCGAGCCATGAGCAGTTCTTC. Residues: CASSAPSHEQFF. The chain joins TRBV9 to TRBJ2-1; D ambiguous. The CDR3 contains 12 residues. The germline V gene has CDR1 SGDLS and CDR2 YYNGEE. V was clipped by 3 bases and J by 8 bases, with 9 bases between them. The full variable domain, rest sourced from reference TRBV9 and TRBJ2-1, is DSGVTQTPKHLITATGQRVTLRCSPRSGDLSVYWYQQSLDQGLQFLIQYYNGEERAKGNILERFSAQQFPDLHSELNLSSLELGDSALYFCASSAPSHEQFFGPGTRLTVL.

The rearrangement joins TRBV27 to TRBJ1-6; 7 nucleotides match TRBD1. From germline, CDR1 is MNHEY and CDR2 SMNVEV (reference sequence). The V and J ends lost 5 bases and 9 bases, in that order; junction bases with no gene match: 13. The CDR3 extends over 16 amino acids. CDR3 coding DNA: TGTGCCAGCAGTACCCGACAGGGAGAGGGTTTTTCACCCCTCCACTTT. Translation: CASSTRQGEGFSPLHF.

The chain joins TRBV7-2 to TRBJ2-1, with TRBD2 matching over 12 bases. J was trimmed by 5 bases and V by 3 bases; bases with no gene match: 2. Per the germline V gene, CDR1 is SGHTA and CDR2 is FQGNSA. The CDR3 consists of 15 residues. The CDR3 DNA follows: TGTGCCAGCAGCTTCGGACTAGCGGGGAACAATGAGCAGTTCTTC. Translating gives CASSFGLAGNNEQFF.

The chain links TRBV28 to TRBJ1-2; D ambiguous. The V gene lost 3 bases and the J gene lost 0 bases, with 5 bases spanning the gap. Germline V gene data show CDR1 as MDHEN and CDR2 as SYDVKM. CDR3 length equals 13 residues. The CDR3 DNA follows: TGTGCCAGCAGTTTGTCCGCTAACTATGGCTACACCTTC. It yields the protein CASSLSANYGYTF.

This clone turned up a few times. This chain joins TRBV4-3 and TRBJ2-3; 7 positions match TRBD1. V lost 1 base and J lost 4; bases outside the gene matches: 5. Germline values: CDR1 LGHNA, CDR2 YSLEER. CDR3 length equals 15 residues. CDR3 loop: CASSQARQGPDTQYF. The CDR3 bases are TGCGCCAGCAGCCAAGCGAGACAGGGACCAGATACGCAGTATTTT.

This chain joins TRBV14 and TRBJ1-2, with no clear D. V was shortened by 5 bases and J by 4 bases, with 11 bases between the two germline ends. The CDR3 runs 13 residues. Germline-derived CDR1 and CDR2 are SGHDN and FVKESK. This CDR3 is CASSLGLLYGYTF. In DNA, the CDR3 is TGTGCCAGCAGCTTGGGCTTGCTCTATGGCTACACCTTC.

The CDR3 loop is CASSVSSAEETQYF. The DNA of the CDR3 is TGTGCCAGCAGCGTGTCTAGCGCCGAAGAGACCCAGTACTTC. This chain connects TRBV9 to TRBJ2-5; possible D gene TRBD2, 6 bases. The germline CDR1 and CDR2 sequences are SGDLS and YYNGEE. The CDR3 sequence is 14 residues long. The V end lost 2 bases, the J end lost 3 bases, and 11 bases lay between the germline ends.

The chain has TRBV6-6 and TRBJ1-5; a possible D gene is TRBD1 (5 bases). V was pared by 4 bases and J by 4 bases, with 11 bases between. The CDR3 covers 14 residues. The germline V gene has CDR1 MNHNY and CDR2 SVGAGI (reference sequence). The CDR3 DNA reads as TGTGCCAGCAGTTCCTACGGGGGGAATCAGCCCCAGCATTTT. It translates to CASSSYGGNQPQHF.

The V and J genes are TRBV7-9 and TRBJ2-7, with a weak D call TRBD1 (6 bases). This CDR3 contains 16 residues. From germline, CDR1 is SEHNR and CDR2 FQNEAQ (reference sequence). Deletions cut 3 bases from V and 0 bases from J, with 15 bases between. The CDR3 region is CASSLGAGTISYEQYF. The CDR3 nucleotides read TGTGCCAGCAGCTTGGGGGCCGGGACAATCTCCTACGAGCAGTACTTC.

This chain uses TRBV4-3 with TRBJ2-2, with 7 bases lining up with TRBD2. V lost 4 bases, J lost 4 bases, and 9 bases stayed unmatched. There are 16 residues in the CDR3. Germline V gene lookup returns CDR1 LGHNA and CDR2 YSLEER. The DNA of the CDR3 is TGCGCCAGCAGCCCGGGAGGTCACGGGAGCACCGGGGAGCTGTTTTTT. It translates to CASSPGGHGSTGELFF.

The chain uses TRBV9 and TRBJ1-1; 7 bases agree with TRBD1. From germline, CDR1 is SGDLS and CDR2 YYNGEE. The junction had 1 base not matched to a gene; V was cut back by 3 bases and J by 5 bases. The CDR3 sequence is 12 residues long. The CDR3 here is CASSGQGTEAFF. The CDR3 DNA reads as TGTGCCAGCAGCGGACAGGGAACTGAAGCTTTCTTT. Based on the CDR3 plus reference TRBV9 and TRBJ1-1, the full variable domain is DSGVTQTPKHLITATGQRVTLRCSPRSGDLSVYWYQQSLDQGLQFLIQYYNGEERAKGNILERFSAQQFPDLHSELNLSSLELGDSALYFCASSGQGTEAFFGQGTRLTVV.

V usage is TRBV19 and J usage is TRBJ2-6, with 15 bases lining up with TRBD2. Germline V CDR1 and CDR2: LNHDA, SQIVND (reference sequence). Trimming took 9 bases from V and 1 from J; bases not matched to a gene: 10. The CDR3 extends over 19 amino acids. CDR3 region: CARSTGLAGGRSGANVLTF. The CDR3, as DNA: TGTGCCAGGTCCACGGGACTAGCGGGAGGCCGGTCTGGGGCCAACGTCCTGACTTTC.

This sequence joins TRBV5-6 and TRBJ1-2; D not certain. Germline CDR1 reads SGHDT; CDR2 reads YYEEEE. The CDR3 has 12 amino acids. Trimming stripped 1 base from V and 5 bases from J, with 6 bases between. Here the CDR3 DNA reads TGTGCCAGCAGCTTGCGGGAATATGGCTACACCTTC. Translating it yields CASSLREYGYTF.

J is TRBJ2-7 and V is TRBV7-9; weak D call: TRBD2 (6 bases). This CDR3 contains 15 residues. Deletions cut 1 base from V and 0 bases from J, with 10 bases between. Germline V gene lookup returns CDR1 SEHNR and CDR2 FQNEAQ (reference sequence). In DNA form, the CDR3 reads TGTGCCAGCAGCTTAGGGGGGGTCGTCTCCTACGAGCAGTACTTC. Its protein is CASSLGGVVSYEQYF.

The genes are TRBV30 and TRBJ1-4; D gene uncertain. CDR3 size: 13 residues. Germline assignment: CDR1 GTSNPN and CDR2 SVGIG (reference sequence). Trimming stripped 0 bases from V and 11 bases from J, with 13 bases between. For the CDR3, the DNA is TGTGCCTGGAGTGTTCTTTCGAAGGAGAAACTGTTTTTT. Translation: CAWSVLSKEKLFF.

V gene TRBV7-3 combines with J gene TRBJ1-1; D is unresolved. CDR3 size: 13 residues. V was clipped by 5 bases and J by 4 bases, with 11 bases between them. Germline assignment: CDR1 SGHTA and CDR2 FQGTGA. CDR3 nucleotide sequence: TGTGCCAGCAGCACTTATACGGGCACTGAAGCTTTCTTT. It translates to CASSTYTGTEAFF.

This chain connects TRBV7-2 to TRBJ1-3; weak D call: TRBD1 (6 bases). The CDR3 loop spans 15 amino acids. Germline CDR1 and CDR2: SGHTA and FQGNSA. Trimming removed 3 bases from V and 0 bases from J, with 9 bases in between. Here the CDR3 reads CASSFDRSSGNTIYF. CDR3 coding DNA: TGTGCCAGCAGCTTCGACAGGTCCTCTGGAAACACCATATATTTT.